This TCR beta chain is from a study of cytomegalovirus exposure and HLA in healthy donors. Study observations and caveats: Several of the most significant clusters were apparently associated with common viral pathogens in a later analysis. What TCR beta sequences reportedly achieved was accurate prediction of HLA-A and HLA-B alleles in most subjects. Near-uniform donor sequencing depth was presumed by presence/absence analyses.

Comments on this clone: Its antigen is unidentified.

As for the donors, each was a healthy bone marrow donor. This PCR relied on a set of 60 Vbeta primers and 13 Jbeta primers. Profiling relied on immunoSEQ multiplex PCR, and the TCRdb table lists in-frame clones only, not all of them. The sample yields approximately 150,000 clones, around 80% seen once. Sequencing was carried out using PBMCs. The TCR comes from a man younger than 35 in good health and CMV-seropositive.

The chain's CDR3 is CASSLSAGGLETQYF. The CDR3 nucleotides read TGTGCCAGCAGTTTATCAGCGGGAGGTTTGGAGACCCAGTACTTC. The chain combines TRBV27 with TRBJ2-5, with TRBD2 identical over 9 bases. This CDR3 is built from 15 residues. V shed 0 bases, J shed 5 bases, and the junction held 4 bases outside the gene matches. Per the germline V gene, CDR1 is MNHEY and CDR2 is SMNVEV (reference sequence).